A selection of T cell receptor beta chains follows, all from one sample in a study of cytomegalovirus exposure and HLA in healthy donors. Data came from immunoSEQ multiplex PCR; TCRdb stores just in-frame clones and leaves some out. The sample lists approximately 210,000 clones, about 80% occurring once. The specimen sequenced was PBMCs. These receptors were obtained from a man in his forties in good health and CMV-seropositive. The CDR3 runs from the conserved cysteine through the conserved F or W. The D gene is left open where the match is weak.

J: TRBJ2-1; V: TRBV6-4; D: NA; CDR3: CASSPVLSSYNEQFF
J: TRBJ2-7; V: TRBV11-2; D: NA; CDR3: CASSLEGDLARPYEQYF
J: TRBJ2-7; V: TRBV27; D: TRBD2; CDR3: CASSLSKLAGGSSGYEQYF
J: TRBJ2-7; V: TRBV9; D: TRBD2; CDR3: CASSVEASGSLYEQYF
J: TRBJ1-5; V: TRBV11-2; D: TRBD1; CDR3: CASSSDRNQPQHF
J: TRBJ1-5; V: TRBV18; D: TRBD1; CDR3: CASSPWTGSNQPQHF
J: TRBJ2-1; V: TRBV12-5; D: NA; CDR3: CASGFRAEQFF
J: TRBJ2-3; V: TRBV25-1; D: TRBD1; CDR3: CASSAGQGFTDTQYF
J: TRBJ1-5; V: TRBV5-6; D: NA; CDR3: CASSYQGNQPQHF
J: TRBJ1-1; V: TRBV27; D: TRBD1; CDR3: CASSLTGGTEAFF
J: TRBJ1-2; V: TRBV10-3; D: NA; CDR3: CAISESLGDYGYTF
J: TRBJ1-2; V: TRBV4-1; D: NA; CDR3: CASSAGGFVSSGYTF
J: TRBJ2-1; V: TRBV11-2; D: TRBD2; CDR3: CASSFRLAGYNEQFF
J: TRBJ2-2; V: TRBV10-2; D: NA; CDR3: CASGLNTGELFF
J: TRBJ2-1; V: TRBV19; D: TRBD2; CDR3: CASTIQTSGYNEQFF
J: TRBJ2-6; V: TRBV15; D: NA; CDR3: CATSRGTSGANVLTF
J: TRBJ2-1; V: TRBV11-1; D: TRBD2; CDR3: CASEREVHNEQFF
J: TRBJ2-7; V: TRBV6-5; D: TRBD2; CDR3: CASRRTSGRANEQYF
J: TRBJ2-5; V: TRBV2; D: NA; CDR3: CASSEASTFTGEQYF
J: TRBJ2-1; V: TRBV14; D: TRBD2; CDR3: CASSHLGASGGKNEQFF
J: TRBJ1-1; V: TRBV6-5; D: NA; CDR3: CASRSGQKNTEAFF
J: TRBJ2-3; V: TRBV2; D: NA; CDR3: CASLAESTDTQYF
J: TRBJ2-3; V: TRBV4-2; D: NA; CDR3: CASSPTAGSADTQYF
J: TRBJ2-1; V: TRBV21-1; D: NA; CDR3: CASSKALGRLAGVVSYNEQFF
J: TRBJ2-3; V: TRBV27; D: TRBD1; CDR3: CASSLMGTGGRDTQYF
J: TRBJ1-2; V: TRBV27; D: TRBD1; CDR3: CASSPSWDRGLNYGYTF
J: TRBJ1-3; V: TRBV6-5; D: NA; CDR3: CASRSPGGGNTIYF